This T cell receptor (beta chain) was recorded in a study of shared clonotypes between healthy human individuals. Overall study context: Each donor's CD8 memory used one plate, CD8 naive two, each CD4 subset three. Regarding the study as a whole: Among donors, sharing of clonotypes was expected to be affected by sequencing depth.

Per the germline V gene, CDR1 is SGHTA and CDR2 is FQGNSA. The CDR3 runs to 14 residues. The junction had 3 bases not matched to a gene; V was cut back by 5 bases and J by 1 base. In the naive CD8 group, cells lacked CD45RO and were positively selected for CCR7, so terminally differentiated effector memory CD45RA+ cells were left out. Each sample came from a Caucasian adult donor living in Nashville, Tennessee. As for this clone: Its matching antigen is unknown.

Generated by immunoSEQ multiplex PCR, the TCRdb table keeps only in-frame clones and is missing some. The sample lists about 680,000 clones; around 90% were seen once. The material sequenced was naive CD8+ T cells sorted from blood. The chain carries TRBV7-2 and TRBJ2-3, with TRBD1 identical over 7 bases. The sequence derives from a man aged 25-45 years in good health. CDR3 residues: CASSRDRRTDTQYF. For the CDR3, the DNA is TGTGCCAGCAGCCGGGACAGACGCACAGATACGCAGTATTTT.